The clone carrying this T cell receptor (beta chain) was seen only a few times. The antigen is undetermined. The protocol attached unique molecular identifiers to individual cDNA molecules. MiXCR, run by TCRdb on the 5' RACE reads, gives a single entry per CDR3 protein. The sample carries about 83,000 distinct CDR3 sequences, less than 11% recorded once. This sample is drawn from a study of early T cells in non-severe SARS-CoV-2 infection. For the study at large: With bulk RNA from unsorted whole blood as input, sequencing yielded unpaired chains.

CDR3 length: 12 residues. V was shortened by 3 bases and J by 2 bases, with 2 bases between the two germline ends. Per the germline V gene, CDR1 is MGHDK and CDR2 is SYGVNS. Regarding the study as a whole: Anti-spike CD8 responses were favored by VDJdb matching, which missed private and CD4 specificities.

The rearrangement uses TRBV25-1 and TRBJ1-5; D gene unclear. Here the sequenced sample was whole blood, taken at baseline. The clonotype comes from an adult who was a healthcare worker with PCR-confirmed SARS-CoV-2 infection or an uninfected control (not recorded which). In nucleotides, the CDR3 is TGTGCCAGCAGTGACGGCAATCAGCCCCAGCATTTT. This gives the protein CASSDGNQPQHF.